This entry describes one TCR beta chain. The antigen is undetermined. The junction and the germline gene differ at one end; a read error may be behind it. The data were taken from a study of shared clonotypes between healthy human individuals. The study's findings and limits: Sequencing depth was predicted to influence how clonotypes are shared among donors.

Donation came from healthy HIV-negative adults that had no recent acute infections or vaccinations. Adults of Caucasian background living in Nashville, Tennessee made up all donors. The CDR3 runs to 16 residues. CDR1 and CDR2 (germline): SSHAT, FNYEAQ (reference sequence). Authors' analysis steps: Filtering differed because ImmunoSEQ produced junction-only sequences that carried no quality scores. Sequencing was performed with immunoSEQ multiplex PCR; in TCRdb, only in-frame clones are kept and a portion is missing. The V and J calls and clone size are taken from that table; D and trimming were inferred from the DNA. The data show about half a million clones, about 84% seen once.

The J gene is TRBJ2-2, the V gene TRBV7-7; possibly TRBD2 for D (5 bases). The sample comprised PBMCs. The clonotype comes from a woman between 40 and 50 years old in good health. Some clones in this sample may be carry-over from other donors' samples. CDR3 amino acids: CASSRSRTSNTGELFF. CDR3 bases: TGTGCTAGCAGCCGATCCCGGACTTCGAACACCGGGGAGCTGTTTTTT. Full variable domain (outside the CDR3, taken from reference TRBV7-7 and TRBJ2-2): GAGVSQSPRYKVTKRGQDVTLRCDPISSHATLYWYQQALGQGPEFLTYFNYEAQPDKSGLPSDRFSAERPEGSISTLTIQRTEQRDSAMYRCASSRSRTSNTGELFFGEGSRLTVL.